What follows is one T cell receptor beta chain and its context. Original analysis: ImmunoSEQ yielded junction-only sequences lacking quality scores, so filtering differed. Repertoires were generated with immunoSEQ multiplex PCR, while TCRdb's copy carries only in-frame clones and drops some. That table is the source of V, J and clone size, and D and trimming were worked out from the DNA. Of more than 2,000,000 clones detected, 85% to 95% appear once; the ten largest clones hold 0.11% to 0.15%. This CDR3 region has 15 residues. CDR1 MGHRA and CDR2 YSYEKL come from the germline V gene. With 0 bases removed from V and 5 bases from J, the gap between germline ends came to 14 bases. The data were taken from a study of shared clonotypes between healthy human individuals.

Sample: naive CD4+ T cells sorted from blood. As for subset: CD45RA+ positively selected. The rearrangement links TRBV4-1 to TRBJ2-7, with D possibly TRBD2 on 5 matching bases. The receptor was isolated from a man aged 18 to 29 in good health. CDR3: CASSQEKGGSHEQYF. The DNA for the CDR3 is TGCGCCAGCAGCCAAGAGAAGGGCGGGTCACACGAGCAGTACTTC.